This entry lists 6 T cell receptor beta chains sequenced from one sample in a study of T cell responses to AZD1222 COVID-19 vaccine. Method: immunoSEQ multiplex PCR; TCRdb's copy keeps in-frame clones and lacks some. The sample holds 100,000 to 150,000 clones; over 75% are singletons and the top ten take more than 20%. This specimen was peripheral blood, taken on day 0 of AZD1222 vaccination. These receptor sequences come from an adult in good health.

This chain links TRBV27 with TRBJ1-5, with D unclear. CDR1 and CDR2 from the germline V gene are MNHEY and SMNVEV (reference sequence). The CDR3 has 12 residues. Trimming shortened V by 3 bases and J by 6 bases, and 6 bases separated the two germline ends. DNA for the CDR3: TGTGCCAGCAGTTTCATCGGTCAGCCCCAGCATTTT. Amino acid sequence: CASSFIGQPQHF.

This clone is a singleton in its sample. The chain carries TRBV27 and TRBJ1-4; D gene ambiguous. Germline assignment: CDR1 MNHEY and CDR2 SMNVEV (reference sequence). V lost 1 base and J 3 bases, leaving 12 bases between the germline ends. CDR3 length: 16 residues. CDR3 loop: CASSLFGGSSNEKLFF. Here the CDR3 DNA reads TGTGCCAGCAGTTTATTCGGAGGCAGCTCTAATGAAAAACTGTTTTTT.

Only one count was recorded for this clone. The chain links TRBV6-5 to TRBJ2-3; TRBD2 matches at 12 bases. CDR1 MNHEY and CDR2 SVGAGI come from the germline V gene. V trimming: 3 bases; J trimming: 5 bases; junction bases outside the gene matches: 6. This CDR3 is built from 16 residues. CDR3 protein: CASSYWTSGAKDTQYF. CDR3 in DNA: TGTGCCAGCAGTTATTGGACTAGCGGGGCTAAAGATACGCAGTATTTT.

This clone has just one count. J is TRBJ2-7 and V is TRBV28; D call uncertain. The CDR3 totals 15 residues. CDR1 is MDHEN and CDR2 is SYDVKM in the germline V gene. The germline V and J ends were trimmed by 2 bases and 3 bases, with 14 bases remaining between them. The DNA of the CDR3 is TGTGCCAGCAGTTTACCCCCCCTGGGAAGCTACGAGCAGTACTTC. This encodes CASSLPPLGSYEQYF. Full variable domain (remainder filled in from reference TRBV28 and TRBJ2-7): DVKVTQSSRYLVKRTGEKVFLECVQDMDHENMFWYRQDPGLGLRLIYFSYDVKMKEKGDIPEGYSVSREKKERFSLILESASTNQTSMYLCASSLPPLGSYEQYFGPGTRLTVT.

The genes are TRBV3-1 (or the pseudogene TRBV3-2) and TRBJ1-2; D not resolved. CDR3 size: 16 residues. V was shortened by 2 bases and J by 8 bases, with 21 bases between the two germline ends. Per the germline V gene, CDR1 is LGHDT and CDR2 is YNNKEL (reference sequence). CDR3: CASSQFTLTGSWGYTF. The CDR3 region has the DNA TGTGCCAGCAGCCAATTCACCCTGACCGGTTCCTGGGGCTACACCTTC.

V gene TRBV6-2 or TRBV6-3 combines with J gene TRBJ1-1; TRBD1 matches at 7 bases. From germline, CDR1 is MNHEY and CDR2 SVGEGT. The CDR3 spans 18 residues. V trimming: 2 bases; J trimming: 4 bases; junction bases outside the gene matches: 16. The CDR3 DNA is TGTGCCAGCAGTTACACGAAGGGAGGGGGCGCAGGTTTCACTGAAGCTTTCTTT. It yields the protein CASSYTKGGGAGFTEAFF.